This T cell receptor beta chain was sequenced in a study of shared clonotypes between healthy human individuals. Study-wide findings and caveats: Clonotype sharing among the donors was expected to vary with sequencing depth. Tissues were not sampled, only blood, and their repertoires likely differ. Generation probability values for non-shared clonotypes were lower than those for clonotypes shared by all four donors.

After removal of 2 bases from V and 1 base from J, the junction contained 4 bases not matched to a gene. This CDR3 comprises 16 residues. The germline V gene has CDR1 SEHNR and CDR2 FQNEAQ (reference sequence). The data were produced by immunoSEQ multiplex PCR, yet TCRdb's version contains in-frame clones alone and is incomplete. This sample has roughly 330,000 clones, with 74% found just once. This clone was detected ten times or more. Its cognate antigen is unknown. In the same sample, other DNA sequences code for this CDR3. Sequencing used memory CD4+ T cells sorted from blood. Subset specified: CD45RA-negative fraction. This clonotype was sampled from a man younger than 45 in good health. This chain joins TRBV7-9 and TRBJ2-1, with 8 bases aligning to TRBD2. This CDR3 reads CASSLSLAGSYNEQFF. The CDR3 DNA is TGTGCCAGCAGCTTATCTTTAGCGGGATCCTACAATGAGCAGTTCTTC.